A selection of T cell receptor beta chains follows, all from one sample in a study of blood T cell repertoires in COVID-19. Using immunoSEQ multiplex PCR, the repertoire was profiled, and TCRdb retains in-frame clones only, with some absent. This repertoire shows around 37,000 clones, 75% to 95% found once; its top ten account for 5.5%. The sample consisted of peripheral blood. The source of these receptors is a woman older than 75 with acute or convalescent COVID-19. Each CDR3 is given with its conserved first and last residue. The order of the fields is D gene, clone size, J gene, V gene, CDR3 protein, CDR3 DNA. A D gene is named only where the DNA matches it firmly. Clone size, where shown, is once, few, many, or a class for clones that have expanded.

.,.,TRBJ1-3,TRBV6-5,CASRDIGVSGNTIYF,TGTGCCAGCAGAGATATAGGGGTCTCTGGAAACACCATATATTTT
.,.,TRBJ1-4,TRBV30,CAWSRGVVEKLFF,TGTGCCTGGAGTCGGGGGGTTGTGGAAAAACTGTTTTTT
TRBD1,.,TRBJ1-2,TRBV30,CAWTRTGGGDGYTF,TGTGCCTGGACACGGACAGGGGGCGGGGATGGCTACACCTTC
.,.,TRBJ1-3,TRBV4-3,CASSQSLRTVGNTIYF,TGCGCCAGCAGCCAATCCCTTAGGACTGTCGGAAACACCATATATTTT
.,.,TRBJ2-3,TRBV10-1,CASSEVTGLSTDTQYF,TGCGCCAGCAGTGAGGTGACAGGATTAAGCACAGATACGCAGTATTTT
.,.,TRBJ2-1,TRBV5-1,CASSLSSVLDNEQFF,TGCGCCAGCAGCTTGAGTTCCGTACTTGACAATGAGCAGTTCTTC
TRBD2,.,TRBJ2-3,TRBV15,CATSRDLAGADTQYF,TGTGCCACCAGCAGAGATCTGGCGGGAGCAGATACGCAGTATTTT
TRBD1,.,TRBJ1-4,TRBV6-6,CASRPGQVGLSEKLFF,TGTGCCAGCAGACCAGGACAGGTCGGGCTTTCTGAAAAACTGTTTTTT
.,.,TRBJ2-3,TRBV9,CASSVVSGGSAGDTQYF,TGTGCCAGCAGCGTAGTGTCGGGGGGCTCCGCAGGAGATACGCAGTATTTT
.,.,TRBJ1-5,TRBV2,CASSEGYRDQPQHF,TGTGCCAGCAGTGAAGGGTACCGAGATCAGCCCCAGCATTTT
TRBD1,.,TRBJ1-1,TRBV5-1,CASSLEGQVYTEAFF,TGCGCCAGCAGCTTGGAAGGACAGGTCTACACTGAAGCTTTCTTT
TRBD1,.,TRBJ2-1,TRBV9,CASSTGQASSNEQFF,TGTGCCAGCAGCACGGGACAGGCCTCTTCCAATGAGCAGTTCTTC
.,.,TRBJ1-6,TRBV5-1,CASSLNFPSDSPLHF,TGCGCCAGCAGCTTAAATTTCCCAAGCGATTCACCCCTCCACTTT
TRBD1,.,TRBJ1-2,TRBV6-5,CASSWKGQGGGYTF,TGTGCCAGCAGTTGGAAAGGACAGGGCGGCGGCTACACCTTC
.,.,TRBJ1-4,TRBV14,CASSDRTRGIEEKLFF,TGTGCCAGCAGCGATCGGACGCGAGGGATTGAAGAAAAACTGTTTTTT
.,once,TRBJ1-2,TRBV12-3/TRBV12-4,CASSARFYGYTF,TGTGCCAGCAGTGCCAGGTTCTATGGCTACACCTTC
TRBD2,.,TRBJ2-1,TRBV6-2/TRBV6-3,CASRPTERGVSYNEQFF,TGTGCCAGCAGGCCTACGGAGCGGGGGGTCTCCTACAATGAGCAGTTCTTC
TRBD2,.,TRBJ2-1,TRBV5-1,CASSLEQRGFSYNEQFF,TGCGCCAGCAGCTTGGAGCAGCGGGGATTCTCCTACAATGAGCAGTTCTTC
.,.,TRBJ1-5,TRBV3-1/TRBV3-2,CASSQLNQPQHF,TGTGCCAGCAGCCAACTTAATCAGCCCCAGCATTTT
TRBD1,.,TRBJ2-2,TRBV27,CASSPGTVNTGELFF,TGTGCCAGCAGTCCCGGGACAGTTAACACCGGGGAGCTGTTTTTT
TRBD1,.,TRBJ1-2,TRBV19,CASSIERQGPYGYTF,TGTGCCAGTAGTATAGAACGACAGGGTCCTTATGGCTACACCTTC
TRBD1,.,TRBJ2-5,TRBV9,CASSDGTAPSWETQYF,TGTGCCAGCAGCGACGGGACAGCACCTTCGTGGGAGACCCAGTACTTC
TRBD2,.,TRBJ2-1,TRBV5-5,CASSLSGGSYNEQFF,TGTGCCAGCAGCTTGAGCGGGGGCTCCTACAATGAGCAGTTCTTC
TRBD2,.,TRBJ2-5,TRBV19,CASSQLAGGPQETQYF,TGTGCCAGTAGTCAACTAGCGGGGGGCCCTCAAGAGACCCAGTACTTC
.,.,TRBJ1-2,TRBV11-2,CASSPFRTSIDGYTF,TGTGCCAGCAGCCCGTTCAGGACTTCCATTGACGGCTACACCTTC
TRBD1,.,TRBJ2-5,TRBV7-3,CASSPGTASTQETQYF,TGTGCCAGCAGCCCGGGGACAGCCTCTACACAAGAGACCCAGTACTTC
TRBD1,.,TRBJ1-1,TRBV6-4,CASKEGAANTEAFF,TGTGCCAGCAAAGAGGGGGCGGCTAACACTGAAGCTTTCTTT
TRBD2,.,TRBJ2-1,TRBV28,CASRTSGGKEFF,TGTGCCAGCAGAACTAGCGGGGGGAAAGAGTTCTTC
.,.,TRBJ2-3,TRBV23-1,CASSHNRVPPATDTQYF,TGCGCCAGCAGCCATAACAGGGTCCCCCCCGCCACAGATACGCAGTATTTT